This T cell receptor (beta chain) is from a study of blood T cell repertoires in COVID-19. V shed 5 bases, J shed 8 bases, and the junction held 6 bases outside the gene matches. The germline CDR1 and CDR2 sequences are SEHNR and FQNEAQ (reference sequence). This CDR3 is built from 15 residues. Assay used: immunoSEQ multiplex PCR; TCRdb lists only in-frame clones, some missing. The sample consists of 250,000 to 300,000 clones, roughly 90% of them appearing once. This clonotype was obtained from a woman aged 60-70 years with COVID-19, enrolled during active disease. Material for sequencing was peripheral blood. The chain joins TRBV7-9 to TRBJ1-4; 12 bases match TRBD1. The DNA for the CDR3 is TGTGCCAGCAGCCCCCGGGACAGGGGGCGAGAAAAACTGTTTTTT. Protein sequence: CASSPRDRGREKLFF. Filled out from reference TRBV7-9 and TRBJ1-4, the complete variable domain reads DTGVSQNPRHKITKRGQNVTFRCDPISEHNRLYWYRQTLGQGPEFLTYFQNEAQLEKSRLLSDRFSAERPKGSFSTLEIQRTEQGDSAMYLCASSPRDRGREKLFFGSGTQLSVL.